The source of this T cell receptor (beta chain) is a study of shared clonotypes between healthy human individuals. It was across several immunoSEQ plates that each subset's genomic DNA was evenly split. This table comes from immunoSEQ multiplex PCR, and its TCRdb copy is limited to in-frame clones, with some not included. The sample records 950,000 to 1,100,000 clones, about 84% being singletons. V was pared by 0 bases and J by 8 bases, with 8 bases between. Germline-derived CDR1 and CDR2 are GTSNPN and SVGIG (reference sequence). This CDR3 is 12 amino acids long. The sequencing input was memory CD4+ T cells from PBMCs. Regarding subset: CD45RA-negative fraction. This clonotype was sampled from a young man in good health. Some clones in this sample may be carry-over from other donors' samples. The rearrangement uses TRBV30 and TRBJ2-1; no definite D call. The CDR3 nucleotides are TGTGCCTGGAGTGTAGCAGGCGATGAGCAGTTCTTC. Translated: CAWSVAGDEQFF. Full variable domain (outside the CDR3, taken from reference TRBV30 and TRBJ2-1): SQTIHQWPATLVQPVGSPLSLECTVEGTSNPNLYWYRQAAGRGLQLLFYSVGIGQISSEVPQNLSASRPQDRQFILSSKKLLLSDSGFYLCAWSVAGDEQFFGPGTRLTVL.